This T cell receptor beta chain was obtained from a study of T cell responses to AZD1222 COVID-19 vaccine. Regarding the study as a whole: Within unmutated variant regions lay the reported targets of nearly half of spike-specific TCRs. In all cases, repertoires were sampled only after the peak T cell response.

Second-dose timings of about 4 or about 12 weeks were pooled. The germline V gene encodes CDR1 MNHEY and CDR2 SMNVEV (reference sequence). This CDR3 has 17 amino acids. Trimming shortened V by 8 bases and J by 1 base, and 21 bases separated the two germline ends. Details on this clone: Antigen specificity is unknown.

Method: immunoSEQ multiplex PCR; TCRdb's copy keeps in-frame clones and lacks some. Here the sample spans 120,000 or so clones, approximately 80% being singletons. This clonotype originated in an adult who received the AZD1222 COVID-19 vaccine. This specimen was peripheral blood, taken 28 days after the second AZD1222 dose. V gene TRBV27 combines with J gene TRBJ1-5; D is perhaps TRBD1 (6 bases). CDR3 residues: CASSITGVRGSNQPQHF. In nucleotides, the CDR3 is TGTGCCAGCTCCATCACAGGAGTCAGGGGAAGCAATCAGCCCCAGCATTTT.